The rows below give T cell receptor beta chains drawn from one sample of a study of early stage breast cancer tumors. Measured with immunoSEQ multiplex PCR; TCRdb has only the in-frame clones, and not every one. The sample records 45,000 to 50,000 clones, approximately 80% being singletons. Sequencing was done on a sample of blood. The receptors shown here come from a person aged 45 to 59 with breast cancer. Both conserved end residues are part of each CDR3. Fields, in order: clone size, V gene, D gene, J gene, CDR3 DNA, CDR3 protein. D genes are given only for firm matches. Size tells how often a clone was seen (once, few, many) or the class of an expanded clone, and some rows leave it out.

size: -
V: TRBV7-2
D: TRBD1
J: TRBJ1-2
DNA: TGTGCCAGCAGCACCGACAGGGACCGTAACTATGGCTACACCTTC
CDR3: CASSTDRDRNYGYTF

size: -
V: TRBV30
D: -
J: TRBJ1-1
DNA: TGTGCCTGGAGTCCCCCCGGGAGGGAAGCTTTCTTT
CDR3: CAWSPPGREAFF

size: -
V: TRBV28
D: -
J: TRBJ2-7
DNA: TGTGCCAGCAGTCCCCCGTTTCAGGGCGGGTGGGAGCAGTACTTC
CDR3: CASSPPFQGGWEQYF

size: -
V: TRBV29-1
D: TRBD2
J: TRBJ2-5
DNA: TGCAGCGTTGGTGGCGGGAGCAGGGAGACCCAGTACTTC
CDR3: CSVGGGSRETQYF

size: -
V: TRBV7-9
D: -
J: TRBJ2-1
DNA: TGTGCCAGCAGCTTAGGTGCAGGGGTGGTTGAGCAGTTCTTC
CDR3: CASSLGAGVVEQFF

size: -
V: TRBV2
D: TRBD1
J: TRBJ1-5
DNA: TGTGCCAGCAGTGAGGGACAGGGAAGGGGTCAGCCCCAGCATTTT
CDR3: CASSEGQGRGQPQHF

size: -
V: TRBV11-2
D: -
J: TRBJ2-7
DNA: TGTGCCAGCAGCACAGCGCCGGGAAAAGTCTACGAGCAGTACTTC
CDR3: CASSTAPGKVYEQYF

size: few
V: TRBV21-1
D: -
J: TRBJ2-3
DNA: TGTGCCACCCGGAGCGGGGGGAACACAGATACGCAGTATTTT
CDR3: CATRSGGNTDTQYF

size: -
V: TRBV7-9
D: TRBD2
J: TRBJ2-1
DNA: TGTGCCAGCAAACCGTGGACTAGCGCTTACAATGAGCAGTTCTTC
CDR3: CASKPWTSAYNEQFF

size: once
V: TRBV6-6
D: -
J: TRBJ2-7
DNA: TGTGCCAGCAGTTACTGGAACGGGCGGGAGCAGTACTTC
CDR3: CASSYWNGREQYF

size: once
V: TRBV11-2
D: -
J: TRBJ2-3
DNA: TGTGCCAGCAGCTTAGCGCTCGGGGGGCCCACAGATACGCAGTATTTT
CDR3: CASSLALGGPTDTQYF

size: -
V: TRBV4-3
D: -
J: TRBJ1-6
DNA: TGCGCCAGCAGCCAAGACTTGACATCACCCCTCCACTTT
CDR3: CASSQDLTSPLHF

size: -
V: TRBV25-1
D: -
J: TRBJ2-5
DNA: TGTGCCAGCAGTGGGCAGGTCCTAGGGGGGGAGACCCAGTACTTC
CDR3: CASSGQVLGGETQYF

size: -
V: TRBV5-4
D: -
J: TRBJ2-1
DNA: TGTGCCAGCAGCATAGGCCCGGGTTCCGATGAGCAGTTCTTC
CDR3: CASSIGPGSDEQFF

size: -
V: TRBV5-1
D: TRBD2
J: TRBJ2-4
DNA: TGCGCCAGCCGGACTAGCTCGTCCAAAAACATTCAGTACTTC
CDR3: CASRTSSSKNIQYF

size: few
V: TRBV2
D: -
J: TRBJ1-6
DNA: TGTGCCAGCGAAGAACGTCGGAATAATTCACCCCTCCACTTT
CDR3: CASEERRNNSPLHF

size: -
V: TRBV2
D: TRBD1
J: TRBJ1-5
DNA: TGTGCCAGCTCCTGGGGGACAGGGGATCAGCCCCAGCATTTT
CDR3: CASSWGTGDQPQHF

size: -
V: TRBV11-2
D: -
J: TRBJ1-1
DNA: TGTGCCAGCAGCCCCGGGGGATACACTGAAGCTTTCTTT
CDR3: CASSPGGYTEAFF

size: -
V: TRBV4-3
D: -
J: TRBJ2-3
DNA: TGCGCCAGCAGCCAAGAACAATGGAGCCATACGCAGTATTTT
CDR3: CASSQEQWSHTQYF

size: -
V: TRBV5-1
D: TRBD1
J: TRBJ2-2
DNA: TGCGCCAGCAGCATGGTGACAGGGGGCACCGGGGAGCTGTTTTTT
CDR3: CASSMVTGGTGELFF

size: -
V: TRBV7-2
D: -
J: TRBJ2-2
DNA: TGTGCCAGCAGAGCCATCTCCGGGACGGGCTACACCGGGGAGCTGTTTTTT
CDR3: CASRAISGTGYTGELFF

size: few
V: TRBV30
D: -
J: TRBJ2-7
DNA: TGTGCCTGGAGACCTAAATCCTACGAGCAGTACTTC
CDR3: CAWRPKSYEQYF